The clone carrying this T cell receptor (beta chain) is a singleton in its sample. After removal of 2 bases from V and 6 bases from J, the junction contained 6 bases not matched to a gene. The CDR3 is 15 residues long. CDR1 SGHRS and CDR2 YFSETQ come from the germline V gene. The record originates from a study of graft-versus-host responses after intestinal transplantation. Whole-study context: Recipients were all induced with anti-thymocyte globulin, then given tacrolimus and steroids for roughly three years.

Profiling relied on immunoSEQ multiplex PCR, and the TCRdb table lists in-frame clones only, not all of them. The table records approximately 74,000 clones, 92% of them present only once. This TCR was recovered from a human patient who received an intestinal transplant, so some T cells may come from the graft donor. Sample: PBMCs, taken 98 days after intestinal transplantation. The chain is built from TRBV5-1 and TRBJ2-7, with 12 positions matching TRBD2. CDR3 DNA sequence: TGCGCCAGCAGCTTTCTAGCGGGAGGGCCTAGCGAGCAGTACTTC. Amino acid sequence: CASSFLAGGPSEQYF.